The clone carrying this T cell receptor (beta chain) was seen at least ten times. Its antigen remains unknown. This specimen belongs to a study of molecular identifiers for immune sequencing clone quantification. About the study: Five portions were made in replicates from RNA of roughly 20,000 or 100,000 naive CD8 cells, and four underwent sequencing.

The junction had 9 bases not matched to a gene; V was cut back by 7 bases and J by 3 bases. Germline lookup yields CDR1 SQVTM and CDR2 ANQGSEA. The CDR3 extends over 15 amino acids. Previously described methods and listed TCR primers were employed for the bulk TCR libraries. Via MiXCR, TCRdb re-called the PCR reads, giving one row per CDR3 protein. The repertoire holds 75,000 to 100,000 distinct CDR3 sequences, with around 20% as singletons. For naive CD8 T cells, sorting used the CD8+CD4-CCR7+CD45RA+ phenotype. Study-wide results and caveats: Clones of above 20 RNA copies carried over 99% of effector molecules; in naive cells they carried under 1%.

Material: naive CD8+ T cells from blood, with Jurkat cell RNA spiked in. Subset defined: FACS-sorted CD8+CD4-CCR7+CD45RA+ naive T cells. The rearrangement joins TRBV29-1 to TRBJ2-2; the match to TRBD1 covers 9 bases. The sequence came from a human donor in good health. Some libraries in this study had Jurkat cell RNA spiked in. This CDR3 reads CSAERRTGDTGELFF. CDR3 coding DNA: TGCAGCGCAGAGAGACGGACAGGGGACACCGGGGAGCTGTTTTTT.